One sample yielded the 18 T cell receptor beta chains listed below, sequenced in a study of PD-1 and CTLA-4 blockade in melanoma. Libraries were prepared by immunoSEQ multiplex PCR; TCRdb keeps only in-frame clonotypes and omits some of them. The sample comprises some 30,000 clones, 88% of which are singletons, and almost 6.5% rests with the top ten. Sample: CD8+ T cells from peripheral blood, taken from a patient given anti-PD-1 treatment. Receptor source: a human donor with melanoma.

This clone has more than one count but fewer than ten. J is TRBJ2-3 and V is TRBV6-5; D may be TRBD2 (7 bases). V was trimmed by 6 bases and J by 5 bases, leaving 18 bases between them. CDR1 is MNHEY and CDR2 is SVGAGI in the germline V gene. This CDR3 is built from 15 residues. The CDR3 region has the DNA TGTGCCAGCAGGGTTGGGGGGGGCTCTGGAGATACGCAGTATTTT. It specifies CASRVGGGSGDTQYF.

The chain employs TRBV28 and TRBJ1-6; D gene ambiguous. The CDR3 totals 14 residues. Germline CDR1 MDHEN, CDR2 SYDVKM. V shed 7 bases and J shed 0 bases, with 7 bases lying between them. CDR3 DNA sequence: TGTGCCAGCACGCCCCGCTCCTATAATTCACCCCTCCACTTT. This codes for CASTPRSYNSPLHF.

V gene TRBV2 combines with J gene TRBJ2-1; D remains unclear. Germline CDR1 and CDR2: SNHLY and FYNNEI. This CDR3 has 12 residues. V lost 5 bases to trimming and J lost 5 bases, with 7 bases between them. CDR3: CASSLGNNEQFF. CDR3 nucleotide sequence: TGTGCCAGCAGTTTGGGGAACAATGAGCAGTTCTTC.

The chain recombines TRBV3-1 (or the pseudogene TRBV3-2) with TRBJ2-3; 12 positions agree with TRBD2. V lost 1 base and J lost 3; bases outside the gene matches: 5. The germline V gene has CDR1 LGHDT and CDR2 YNNKEL (reference sequence). CDR3 size: 17 residues. The DNA for the CDR3 is TGTGCCAGCAGCCAAGGCCTAGCGGGGGGGCCTACAGATACGCAGTATTTT. It codes for CASSQGLAGGPTDTQYF.

The chain employs TRBV30 and TRBJ1-1, with 9 bases aligning to TRBD1. The V gene's germline CDR1 is GTSNPN and CDR2 SVGIG (reference sequence). The CDR3 spans 11 residues. CDR3 amino acids: CAGQGNTEAFF. DNA of the CDR3: TGTGCGGGACAGGGAAACACTGAAGCTTTCTTT.

The chain combines TRBV5-1 with TRBJ1-2; maybe TRBD1 (6 bases). The CDR3 is 17 amino acids. Germline-derived CDR1 and CDR2 are SGHRS and YFSETQ. Deletions cut 3 bases from V and 4 bases from J, with 22 bases between. CDR3 in DNA: TGCGCCAGCAGCTCGGGGGGCGCGGATAGGGAAGGCTATGGCTACACCTTC. Protein sequence: CASSSGGADREGYGYTF.

CDR3 loop: CASSQGGWGATEAFF. CDR3 nucleotide sequence: TGCGCCAGCAGCCAAGGGGGTTGGGGGGCGACTGAAGCTTTCTTT. The chain employs TRBV4-1 and TRBJ1-1, with a tentative D call TRBD1 (6 bases). The CDR3 is made up of 15 amino acids. CDR1 is MGHRA and CDR2 is YSYEKL in the germline V gene. V was shortened by 1 base and J by 5 bases, with 14 bases between the two germline ends.

The V gene is TRBV6-6, the J gene TRBJ1-2; 7 bases line up with TRBD1. With 4 bases clipped from V and 4 bases from J, the junction kept 6 bases outside the gene matches. This CDR3 has 14 residues. Per germline, CDR1 MNHNY and CDR2 SVGAGI (reference sequence). The CDR3 here is CASSSTGLAYGYTF. The CDR3 region has the DNA TGTGCCAGCAGTTCGACAGGGCTGGCCTATGGCTACACCTTC.

V is TRBV28 and J is TRBJ2-3; D uncertain. CDR3 length equals 15 residues. Germline V gene sequence: CDR1 MDHEN, CDR2 SYDVKM. V lost 3 bases and J lost 2, with 12 bases in between. The CDR3 DNA reads TGTGCCAGCAGTTTTCTTGCTCTACTCACAGATACGCAGTATTTT. Translation gives CASSFLALLTDTQYF.

The chain carries TRBV5-4 and TRBJ2-1, with 11 bases matching TRBD2. Germline loops: CDR1 SGHNT, CDR2 YYREEE (reference sequence). J lost 3 bases, V lost 4 bases, and 3 bases had no gene match. CDR3 length: 15 amino acids. The CDR3 loop reads CASSTGTSGYNEQFF. DNA of the CDR3: TGTGCCAGCAGCACCGGGACTAGCGGCTACAATGAGCAGTTCTTC.

This rearrangement joins TRBV2 to TRBJ2-7; 9 bases align to TRBD1. V was clipped by 7 bases and J by 3 bases; unmatched bases: 4. The CDR3 is 13 residues long. Germline CDR1 and CDR2: SNHLY and FYNNEI. CDR3 loop: CASTWDRVYEQYF. As DNA, the CDR3 is TGTGCCAGCACTTGGGACAGGGTCTACGAGCAGTACTTC. Supplemented by reference TRBV2 and TRBJ2-7, the full variable domain reads EPEVTQTPSHQVTQMGQEVILRCVPISNHLYFYWYRQILGQKVEFLVSFYNNEISEKSEIFDDQFSVERPDGSNFTLKIRSTKLEDSAMYFCASTWDRVYEQYFGPGTRLTVT.

This chain uses TRBV3-1 (or the pseudogene TRBV3-2) with TRBJ1-6; D is unclear. This CDR3 is built from 13 residues. Germline V gives CDR1 LGHDT, CDR2 YNNKEL (reference sequence). V was clipped by 0 bases and J by 9 bases, with 6 bases between them. The DNA of the CDR3 is TGTGCCAGCAGCCAAGACTCCGGTTCACCCCTCCACTTT. This gives the protein CASSQDSGSPLHF.

The J gene is TRBJ2-3, the V gene TRBV2; tentatively, D is TRBD2 (7 bases). Trimming took 4 bases from V and 4 from J, leaving 18 bases between them. The CDR3 contains 16 residues. Germline V gene sequence: CDR1 SNHLY, CDR2 FYNNEI. Here the CDR3 reads CASSVDWGGEADTQYF. DNA for the CDR3: TGTGCCAGCAGTGTCGATTGGGGGGGCGAAGCAGATACGCAGTATTTT. Supplemented by reference TRBV2 and TRBJ2-3, the full variable domain reads EPEVTQTPSHQVTQMGQEVILRCVPISNHLYFYWYRQILGQKVEFLVSFYNNEISEKSEIFDDQFSVERPDGSNFTLKIRSTKLEDSAMYFCASSVDWGGEADTQYFGPGTRLTVL.

This chain connects TRBV2 to TRBJ1-1, with D perhaps TRBD1 (6 bases). Germline loops: CDR1 SNHLY, CDR2 FYNNEI. The CDR3 runs to 14 residues. The V end lost 7 bases, the J end lost 1 base, and 13 bases lay between the germline ends. The CDR3 protein is CASNRGQANTEAFF. The CDR3 region has the DNA TGTGCCAGCAATCGGGGGCAAGCGAACACTGAAGCTTTCTTT.

The chain joins TRBV28 to TRBJ1-2; TRBD1 matches 8 bases. The J segment lost 8 bases and the V segment lost 4 bases, leaving 12 bases of the junction unmatched. Germline lookup yields CDR1 MDHEN and CDR2 SYDVKM. This CDR3 comprises 15 residues. The CDR3 nucleotides are TGTGCCAGCAGTTCCTTCAGGGGGCTACTAGGCGGCTACACCTTC. It translates to CASSSFRGLLGGYTF.

This clone was seen just once. This chain uses TRBV19 with TRBJ1-2; 8 bases agree with TRBD1. This CDR3 contains 14 residues. The V segment lost 2 bases and the J segment 3 bases; nucleotides outside the gene matches: 2. Germline loops: CDR1 LNHDA, CDR2 SQIVND (reference sequence). CDR3 DNA sequence: TGTGCCAGTAGTATAACGACAGGGGACTATGGCTACACCTTC. It yields the protein CASSITTGDYGYTF.

This sequence joins TRBV21-1 and TRBJ2-1; the D segment call TRBD2 is taken from the table without a DNA check. TRBV21-1 is a documented pseudogene. The CDR3 is 21 residues long. The DNA of the CDR3 is TGTGCCAGCAGCAAAGCGCTAGGACCACTAGCGATTTTGAACTCCTACAATGAGCAGTTCTTC. Amino acid sequence: CASSKALGPLAILNSYNEQFF.

This clone was recorded once. The chain employs TRBV30 and TRBJ2-2, with 7 bases fitting TRBD1. Germline loops: CDR1 GTSNPN, CDR2 SVGIG (reference sequence). The CDR3 contains 13 residues. The J segment lost 6 bases and the V segment lost 2 bases, leaving 3 bases of the junction unmatched. Here the CDR3 reads CAWSLRGSGELFF. The CDR3 nucleotides read TGTGCCTGGAGTCTCAGGGGGTCCGGGGAGCTGTTTTTT.